Listed below are T cell receptor beta chains from one sample, sequenced in a study of metastatic and nonmetastatic thyroid tumors. TCRdb reassembled clones from the PCR reads with MiXCR. This sample yields 50,000 to 70,000 clones, of which more than 3.5% are seen a single time; around 22% belongs to the top ten. Sequenced material: blood. Receptor source: a female donor with papillary thyroid cancer or a benign thyroid nodule (not recorded which). Some clones in this sample may be carry-over from other donors' samples. CDR3s include the opening cysteine and the closing phenylalanine or tryptophan. The D gene is left open where the match is weak. Expanded clones get a size class; other rows say once, few or many, or leave the size out.

clone size: few; J gene: TRBJ2-3; D gene: .; V gene: TRBV7-3; CDR3 DNA: TGTGCCAGCAGCTTAGGCGGGTGTGCGACCCACACAGATACGCAGTATTTT; CDR3 protein: CASSLGGCATHTDTQYF
clone size: many; J gene: TRBJ2-3; D gene: TRBD2; V gene: TRBV10-3; CDR3 DNA: TGTGCCATCAGTGAGTCCCTAGCGGCTGGCACAGATACGCAGTATTTT; CDR3 protein: CAISESLAAGTDTQYF
clone size: few; J gene: TRBJ2-3; D gene: .; V gene: TRBV4-2; CDR3 DNA: TGTGCCAGCAGCCAAGACGCTCAGTACACAGATACGCAGTATTTT; CDR3 protein: CASSQDAQYTDTQYF
clone size: many; J gene: TRBJ2-7; D gene: TRBD1; V gene: TRBV6-2/TRBV6-3; CDR3 DNA: TGTGCCAGCAGTGGGATGGCAGGGACAGGCAGCGACGAGCAGTACTTC; CDR3 protein: CASSGMAGTGSDEQYF
clone size: many; J gene: TRBJ2-7; D gene: TRBD1; V gene: TRBV7-9; CDR3 DNA: TGTGCCAGCAGCCCGGGACAGGGGCAGAGCGAGCAGTACTTC; CDR3 protein: CASSPGQGQSEQYF
clone size: .; J gene: TRBJ1-5; D gene: TRBD1; V gene: TRBV12-3/TRBV12-4; CDR3 DNA: TGTGCCCGCAGCCCCACGACAGGGGCGCTGAATCAGCCCCAGCAGTTT; CDR3 protein: CARSPTTGALNQPQQF
clone size: many; J gene: TRBJ1-5; D gene: .; V gene: TRBV24-1; CDR3 DNA: TGTGCCACCAGTGACGACAGGTTCAATCAGCCCCAGCATTTT; CDR3 protein: CATSDDRFNQPQHF
clone size: many; J gene: TRBJ2-1; D gene: TRBD2; V gene: TRBV5-1; CDR3 DNA: TGCGCCAGCAGCCCCCCTCGCGGGGGGGCCCTCTACAATGAGCAGTTCTTC; CDR3 protein: CASSPPRGGALYNEQFF
clone size: many; J gene: TRBJ2-7; D gene: TRBD1; V gene: TRBV7-9; CDR3 DNA: TGTGCCAGCTCTCCCCTTTGGGACAGGGACCACGAGCAGTACTTC; CDR3 protein: CASSPLWDRDHEQYF
clone size: many; J gene: TRBJ2-1; D gene: .; V gene: TRBV3-1; CDR3 DNA: TGTGCCAGCAGCCAAGAAGGGGGAACAGGGCAGTTCTTC; CDR3 protein: CASSQEGGTGQFF
clone size: many; J gene: TRBJ2-7; D gene: TRBD2; V gene: TRBV20-1; CDR3 DNA: TGCAGTGCTAAGCCGGGACTAGCGAACTACGAGCAGTACTTC; CDR3 protein: CSAKPGLANYEQYF
clone size: .; J gene: TRBJ2-4; D gene: .; V gene: TRBV4-2; CDR3 DNA: TGTGCCAGCAGCCAAGAAATAGGAAACCGGATGGGCATTCAGTACTTC; CDR3 protein: CASSQEIGNRMGIQYF
clone size: many; J gene: TRBJ1-3; D gene: .; V gene: TRBV5-8; CDR3 DNA: TGTGCCAGCAGCTTGTGGACCTCGGAATCTGGAAACACCATATATTTT; CDR3 protein: CASSLWTSESGNTIYF
clone size: many; J gene: TRBJ1-3; D gene: TRBD1; V gene: TRBV30; CDR3 DNA: TGTGCCGGGGACGACGGGACAGGGATTCTCCACACCATATATTTT; CDR3 protein: CAGDDGTGILHTIYF
clone size: medium-sized; J gene: TRBJ2-7; D gene: TRBD1; V gene: TRBV12-3/TRBV12-4; CDR3 DNA: TGTGCCAGCTCTATGGGGACAGGGTATGTCGAGCAGTACTTC; CDR3 protein: CASSMGTGYVEQYF
clone size: .; J gene: TRBJ1-4; D gene: .; V gene: TRBV5-4; CDR3 DNA: TGTGCCAGCAGCTCCGGGGCTGCGGGTGAAAAACTGTTTTTT; CDR3 protein: CASSSGAAGEKLFF
clone size: many; J gene: TRBJ2-1; D gene: TRBD1; V gene: TRBV4-1; CDR3 DNA: TGCGCCAGCAGCCACCTCCGAAGACGGACAGGGGTTGATGAGCAGTTCTTC; CDR3 protein: CASSHLRRRTGVDEQFF
clone size: many; J gene: TRBJ1-5; D gene: .; V gene: TRBV30; CDR3 DNA: TGTGCCTGGAGTAAGGGGGGCGATCAGCCCCAGCATTTT; CDR3 protein: CAWSKGGDQPQHF
clone size: many; J gene: TRBJ2-1; D gene: TRBD2; V gene: TRBV24-1; CDR3 DNA: TGTGCCACCAGTGATCGCGGGACTAGCGGGAGTAAGAATGAGCAGTTCTTC; CDR3 protein: CATSDRGTSGSKNEQFF
clone size: many; J gene: TRBJ2-7; D gene: .; V gene: TRBV7-9; CDR3 DNA: TGTGCCAGCAGCTTAGGGGACGAGCAGTACTTC; CDR3 protein: CASSLGDEQYF
clone size: many; J gene: TRBJ2-3; D gene: TRBD2; V gene: TRBV24-1; CDR3 DNA: TGTGCCGCGGGGGGCGGAACAGATACGCAGTATTTT; CDR3 protein: CAAGGGTDTQYF
clone size: many; J gene: TRBJ2-1; D gene: TRBD1; V gene: TRBV16; CDR3 DNA: TGTGCCAGCAGCCAAGGACAGGGGCAGTTCTTC; CDR3 protein: CASSQGQGQFF